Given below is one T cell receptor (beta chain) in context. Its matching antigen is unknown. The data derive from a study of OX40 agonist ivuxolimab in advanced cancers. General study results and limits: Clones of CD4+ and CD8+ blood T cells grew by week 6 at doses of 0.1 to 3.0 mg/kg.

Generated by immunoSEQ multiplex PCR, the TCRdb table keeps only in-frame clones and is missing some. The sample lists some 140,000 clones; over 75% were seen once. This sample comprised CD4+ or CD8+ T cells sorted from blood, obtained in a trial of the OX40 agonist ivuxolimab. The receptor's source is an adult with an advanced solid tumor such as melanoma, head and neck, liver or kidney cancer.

CDR3 DNA: TGTGCCAGCAGTGGGTGGGAGCCGGTAGGTTACGAGCAGTACTTC. It is translated as CASSGWEPVGYEQYF. V gene TRBV28 combines with J gene TRBJ2-7, with a tentative D call TRBD2 (5 bases). The CDR3 is 15 amino acids. Looked up from germline, CDR1 is MDHEN and CDR2 is SYDVKM. Trimming cost V 5 bases and J 4 bases, with 18 bases left between them.